Given below is one T cell receptor beta chain in context. The antigen is unknown. The data derive from a study of OX40 agonist ivuxolimab in advanced cancers. Study as a whole: Hepatocellular carcinoma, melanoma, renal cell or head and neck cancer affected the dose-escalation patients. A male proportion of around 86% was recorded, with mean age about 62 years and range about 20 to 79. Findings of the study overall: Clones of CD4+ and CD8+ blood T cells grew by week 6 at doses of 0.1 to 3.0 mg/kg.

The table came from immunoSEQ multiplex PCR; TCRdb's copy has only in-frame clones and leaves some out. The sample yields 65,000 to 70,000 clones, about three quarters seen once. The length of the CDR3 is 14 residues. The V end was cut by 1 base, the J end by 1 base, with 7 bases between. Germline assignment: CDR1 LNHDA and CDR2 SQIVND (reference sequence). Patients were excluded for autoimmune disease history or systemic immunosuppression. The sample consisted of CD4+ or CD8+ T cells sorted from blood, taken in a trial of the OX40 agonist ivuxolimab. This clonotype originated in an adult with an advanced solid tumor such as melanoma, head and neck, liver or kidney cancer. The chain links TRBV19 to TRBJ1-1; possibly TRBD1 for D (5 bases). The CDR3 region is CASSIGGANTEAFF. CDR3 coding DNA: TGTGCCAGTAGTATAGGAGGGGCGAACACTGAAGCTTTCTTT.